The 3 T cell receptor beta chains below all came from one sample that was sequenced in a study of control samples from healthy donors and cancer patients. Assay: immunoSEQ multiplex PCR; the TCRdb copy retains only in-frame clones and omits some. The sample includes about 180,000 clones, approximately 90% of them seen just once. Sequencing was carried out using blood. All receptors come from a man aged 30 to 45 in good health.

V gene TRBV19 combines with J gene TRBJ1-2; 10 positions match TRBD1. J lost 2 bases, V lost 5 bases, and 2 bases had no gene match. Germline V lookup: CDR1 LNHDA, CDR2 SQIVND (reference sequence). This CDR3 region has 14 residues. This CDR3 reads CASSRDRGNYGYTF. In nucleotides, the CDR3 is TGTGCCAGTAGTCGGGACAGGGGAAACTATGGCTACACCTTC.

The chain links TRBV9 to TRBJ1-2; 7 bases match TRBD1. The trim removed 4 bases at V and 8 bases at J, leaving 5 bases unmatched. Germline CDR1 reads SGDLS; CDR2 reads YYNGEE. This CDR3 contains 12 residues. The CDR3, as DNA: TGTGCCAGCAGCCCTGGAGGGGGCGGCTACACCTTC. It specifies CASSPGGGGYTF.

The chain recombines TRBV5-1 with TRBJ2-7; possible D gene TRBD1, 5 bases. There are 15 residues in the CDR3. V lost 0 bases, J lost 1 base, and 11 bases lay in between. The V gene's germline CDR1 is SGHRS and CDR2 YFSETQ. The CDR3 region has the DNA TGCGCCAGCAGCTTGGGAGGACAAGCATCCTACGAGCAGTACTTC. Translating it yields CASSLGGQASYEQYF.